This T cell receptor (beta chain) was retrieved from a study of T-cell memory formation after mild COVID-19 (dated by TCRdb to the early 2020s). Looking at the study overall: TCR sequence clusters from the two donors were largely donor specific. Longitudinal TCRalpha and TCRbeta repertoire sequencing tracked T-cell clones expanding and contracting after mild COVID-19 in a couple of donors. The cohort comprised two young, previously healthy adult volunteers, one female and one male.

Sequences ENHRY (CDR1) and SYGVKD (CDR2) are obtained from the germline V gene. V is cut by 0 bases and J by 0 bases, and the space between the germline ends is 13 bases. The CDR3 goes from the cysteine to the phenylalanine over 17 residues. CDR3 DNA only is kept here, 51 bases in frame from base 1. Regarding this clonotype: Its target antigen remains unknown. No per-base quality is available; no much larger clone lies one base away.

What the work shows at the level of the full study, not this receptor alone: SARS-CoV-2 specificity was not confirmed for the second-wave clones peaking on day 37. Contracting CD4+ clones were located mainly in the CM and EM memory subsets, whereas CD8+ clones were found to be enriched in EMRA. Clones that contracted from day 15 to 85 showed balanced CD4/CD8 phenotypes, whereas a second wave of clones that expanded from day 15 to 37 leaned towards CD4+. Some responding clones were detected in pre-infection memory, which suggested that pre-existing cross-reactive memory T cells had joined the SARS-CoV-2 response. Only two mild cases were covered in the study, and larger cohorts including severe cases with pre-infection samples were considered necessary.

Ficoll-Paque density gradient centrifugation was the method used to isolate PBMCs. The sample was run on an Illumina NovaSeq 6000. TCRalpha and TCRbeta cDNA libraries were constructed by 5'RACE with constant-segment primers, with sample barcodes and unique molecular identifiers being introduced. RNA was extracted from every sample with Trizol reagent. Library amplification was performed in two PCR steps, and a second sample barcode and Illumina TruSeq adapters were introduced in the second step. The libraries were sequenced on an Illumina NovaSeq using 2 x 150 bp paired-end reads. The source study handled its data this way. With migec v1.2.7, reads were demultiplexed and then collapsed into UMI-guided consensus sequences. With mixcr v2.1.11, UMI consensuses were aligned to TRA and TRB V and J templates and assembled into clonotypes. A clonotype was counted as expanded or contracted only when both edgeR and NoisET called the clonotype significant, with the noise models trained on biological replicates. For edgeR calls, the cutoffs were a false discovery rate-adjusted p below 0.01 and a log2 fold-change threshold of 1. PCA with hierarchical clustering of max-normalized trajectories of the 1000 most abundant clonotypes was used as exploratory dynamics analysis. The CD4 or CD8 phenotype of responding clones was assigned using the separately sequenced CD4+ and CD8+ repertoires. Clones were called with MiXCR by TCRdb after fastp trimmed the public reads at Q25, and only in-frame beta chains were retained. For every CDR3 protein sequence, its rows merge into one entry that carries the most common genes and DNA. None of the V and J calls come from the authors' own analysis; TCRdb made them. The sample yields over 400,000 distinct CDR3 sequences; about 22% were counted once. The ten most abundant clones make up less than 15% of the sample.

The sequence joins TRBV10-3 to TRBJ2-3, with the D gene call left open. The sequence was collected from an adult woman who had mild COVID-19 (a few samples of this study predate the infection). The sample titles of this study are shuffled in the database, so cell type and time point are left out; the donor was told from shared clones. What was sequenced was PBMCs or a T cell subset sorted from them (not recorded which). The sequenced DNA: TGTGCCATCAGTGAGTCGGCAGGCGACACCAGCACAGATACGCAGTATTTT. Translated, this gives CAISESAGDTSTDTQYF.